This is a list of T cell receptor beta chains from one sample in a study of cytomegalovirus exposure and HLA in healthy donors. Assay: immunoSEQ multiplex PCR; the TCRdb copy retains only in-frame clones and omits some. The profile shows about 160,000 clones, about 85% of them singletons. The sequencing input was PBMCs. The receptors come from a man aged 50-59 years in good health and CMV-seropositive. The CDR3 runs from the conserved cysteine through the conserved F or W. Each record gives: D gene, V gene, CDR3 length, clone size, J gene, CDR3 DNA, CDR3 protein. A D gene is named only where the DNA matches it firmly. Size is stated for part of the rows, as once, few or many counts, or as a class when the clone is expanded.

d_gene: .; v_gene: TRBV27; len: 14; abundance: .; j_gene: TRBJ1-1; CDR3nt: TGTGCCAGCAGTAACTTCCAGGGGAACACTGAAGCTTTCTTT; CDR3aa: CASSNFQGNTEAFF
d_gene: .; v_gene: TRBV7-3; len: 13; abundance: .; j_gene: TRBJ2-3; CDR3nt: TGTGCCAGCAGCTTAGGGCTTGGAGATACGCAGTATTTT; CDR3aa: CASSLGLGDTQYF
d_gene: .; v_gene: TRBV29-1; len: 10; abundance: .; j_gene: TRBJ1-1; CDR3nt: TGCAGCGCGGCGGGACCTGAAGCTTTCTTT; CDR3aa: CSAAGPEAFF
d_gene: .; v_gene: TRBV9; len: 14; abundance: few; j_gene: TRBJ1-3; CDR3nt: TGTGCCAGCAGCCCGCAGGTTTCTGGAAACACCATATATTTT; CDR3aa: CASSPQVSGNTIYF
d_gene: TRBD1; v_gene: TRBV4-1; len: 19; abundance: once; j_gene: TRBJ2-6; CDR3nt: TGCGCCAGCAGCCAAGTTTGGACAGGGGGCCTCTCTGGGGCCAACGTCCTGACTTTC; CDR3aa: CASSQVWTGGLSGANVLTF
d_gene: .; v_gene: TRBV7-3; len: 15; abundance: .; j_gene: TRBJ2-7; CDR3nt: TGTGCCAGCAGCCTCGCGGGGCCCTTGGGACACGAGCAGTACTTC; CDR3aa: CASSLAGPLGHEQYF
d_gene: .; v_gene: TRBV5-6; len: 16; abundance: .; j_gene: TRBJ1-1; CDR3nt: TGTGCCAGCAGCTTGGTTGGCTCAGGAGGTGACACTGAAGCTTTCTTT; CDR3aa: CASSLVGSGGDTEAFF
d_gene: .; v_gene: TRBV6-5; len: 13; abundance: few; j_gene: TRBJ1-2; CDR3nt: TGTGCCAGCAAGCGGGACTCTAACTATGGCTACACCTTC; CDR3aa: CASKRDSNYGYTF
d_gene: TRBD2; v_gene: TRBV5-4; len: 16; abundance: .; j_gene: TRBJ2-3; CDR3nt: TGTGCCAGCAGCTTGCAAGCGGGAGGGGCTGTTGCTACGCAGTATTTT; CDR3aa: CASSLQAGGAVATQYF
d_gene: .; v_gene: TRBV28; len: 12; abundance: .; j_gene: TRBJ2-7; CDR3nt: TGTGCCAGCAGTTTAAAGAGGGACGAGCAGTACTTC; CDR3aa: CASSLKRDEQYF
d_gene: .; v_gene: TRBV5-4; len: 15; abundance: .; j_gene: TRBJ2-1; CDR3nt: TGTGCCAGCAGCTCGGCGGGCCCAGCGAAGAATGAGCAGTTCTTC; CDR3aa: CASSSAGPAKNEQFF
d_gene: .; v_gene: TRBV15; len: 18; abundance: .; j_gene: TRBJ1-4; CDR3nt: TGTGCCACCAGCAGAGATCCGAGACAGACCCCAACTAATGAAAAACTGTTTTTT; CDR3aa: CATSRDPRQTPTNEKLFF
d_gene: .; v_gene: TRBV19; len: 13; abundance: .; j_gene: TRBJ1-1; CDR3nt: TGTGCCAGTAGTATCCCAGGGAACACTGAAGCTTTCTTT; CDR3aa: CASSIPGNTEAFF
d_gene: TRBD1; v_gene: TRBV27; len: 16; abundance: .; j_gene: TRBJ2-2; CDR3nt: TGTGCCAGCAGTTTAGAGGGCCAGGGGGAAATCGGGGAGCTGTTTTTT; CDR3aa: CASSLEGQGEIGELFF
d_gene: .; v_gene: TRBV5-1; len: 17; abundance: .; j_gene: TRBJ1-1; CDR3nt: TGCGCCAGCAGCTTGTTTGGGATCGGACAGATGAACACTGAAGCTTTCTTT; CDR3aa: CASSLFGIGQMNTEAFF
d_gene: TRBD1; v_gene: TRBV6-6; len: 13; abundance: .; j_gene: TRBJ2-7; CDR3nt: TGTGCCGTTCAGGGGACAGGCTCAGGCGAGCAGTACTTC; CDR3aa: CAVQGTGSGEQYF
d_gene: .; v_gene: TRBV4-2; len: 16; abundance: .; j_gene: TRBJ2-5; CDR3nt: TGTGCCAGCAGCCAAGGGCCCCGGGATTACCAAGAGACCCAGTACTTC; CDR3aa: CASSQGPRDYQETQYF
d_gene: .; v_gene: TRBV28; len: 12; abundance: .; j_gene: TRBJ1-3; CDR3nt: TGTGCCAGCAGTATTACCTGGGGACTGCTATATTTT; CDR3aa: CASSITWGLLYF
d_gene: TRBD2; v_gene: TRBV6-4; len: 15; abundance: .; j_gene: TRBJ2-1; CDR3nt: TGTGCCAGCAGTCCGGATGGGACTAGTCTCCGTGAGCAGTTCTTC; CDR3aa: CASSPDGTSLREQFF
d_gene: .; v_gene: TRBV6-4; len: 13; abundance: .; j_gene: TRBJ1-6; CDR3nt: TGTGCCAGCGGTGTTGGCCCTAATTCACCCCTCCACTTT; CDR3aa: CASGVGPNSPLHF
d_gene: .; v_gene: TRBV18; len: 12; abundance: .; j_gene: TRBJ2-1; CDR3nt: TGTGCCAGCTCACCAGGAGCAAGGGAGCAGTTCTTC; CDR3aa: CASSPGAREQFF
d_gene: .; v_gene: TRBV18; len: 14; abundance: .; j_gene: TRBJ1-1; CDR3nt: TGTGCCAGCTCACCTCAGACAGGGAACACTGAAGCTTTCTTT; CDR3aa: CASSPQTGNTEAFF
d_gene: .; v_gene: TRBV7-9; len: 11; abundance: .; j_gene: TRBJ2-1; CDR3nt: TGTGCCAGCAGTCCAGGCAATGAGCAGTTCTTC; CDR3aa: CASSPGNEQFF
d_gene: TRBD1; v_gene: TRBV7-9; len: 15; abundance: .; j_gene: TRBJ1-2; CDR3nt: TGTGCCAGCAGCCTTGGGACAGGCCTAGGGTATGGCTACACCTTC; CDR3aa: CASSLGTGLGYGYTF
d_gene: TRBD2; v_gene: TRBV11-1; len: 14; abundance: .; j_gene: TRBJ2-7; CDR3nt: TGTGCCAGCAGCCTAGGGGCGGGGGACTACGAGCAGTACTTC; CDR3aa: CASSLGAGDYEQYF
d_gene: .; v_gene: TRBV28; len: 10; abundance: .; j_gene: TRBJ1-4; CDR3nt: TGTGCCAGCATGAGTGAAAAACTGTTTTTT; CDR3aa: CASMSEKLFF
d_gene: TRBD2; v_gene: TRBV7-9; len: 14; abundance: .; j_gene: TRBJ2-7; CDR3nt: TGTGCCAGCAGTCCAGCGGGAGGTACCTACGAGCAGTACTTC; CDR3aa: CASSPAGGTYEQYF
d_gene: TRBD1; v_gene: TRBV7-2; len: 15; abundance: .; j_gene: TRBJ1-2; CDR3nt: TGTGCCAGCAGCCCCCCATCCGGGACAGTTTACGGCTACACCTTC; CDR3aa: CASSPPSGTVYGYTF
d_gene: TRBD1; v_gene: TRBV19; len: 18; abundance: .; j_gene: TRBJ1-1; CDR3nt: TGTGCCAGTCGGGACAGGGGGTCCTCCTTTTTGATGAACACTGAAGCTTTCTTT; CDR3aa: CASRDRGSSFLMNTEAFF
d_gene: TRBD2; v_gene: TRBV4-3; len: 16; abundance: .; j_gene: TRBJ2-1; CDR3nt: TGCGCCAGCAGCCAAGTTAGACTAGCGGGAAGCGATGAGCAGTTCTTC; CDR3aa: CASSQVRLAGSDEQFF
d_gene: .; v_gene: TRBV27; len: 13; abundance: .; j_gene: TRBJ2-5; CDR3nt: TGTGCCAGCAGTTTAAACAGGGCAGAGACCCAGTACTTC; CDR3aa: CASSLNRAETQYF
d_gene: .; v_gene: TRBV4-3; len: 14; abundance: .; j_gene: TRBJ2-7; CDR3nt: TGCGCCAGCAGCCAAGATTGGAGGGGACCCGAGCAGTACTTC; CDR3aa: CASSQDWRGPEQYF
d_gene: TRBD1; v_gene: TRBV10-3; len: 15; abundance: .; j_gene: TRBJ1-5; CDR3nt: TGTGCCATCAGTGAACAACAGGGGGCCAATCAGCCCCAGCATTTT; CDR3aa: CAISEQQGANQPQHF
d_gene: .; v_gene: TRBV18; len: 11; abundance: few; j_gene: TRBJ2-3; CDR3nt: TGTGCCAGCTCACCTTCTGATACGCAGTATTTT; CDR3aa: CASSPSDTQYF
d_gene: .; v_gene: TRBV5-1; len: 14; abundance: .; j_gene: TRBJ2-1; CDR3nt: TGCGCCAGCAGCCTACAGGGTATCTACAATGAGCAGTTCTTC; CDR3aa: CASSLQGIYNEQFF